These 18 T cell receptor beta chains originate from one sample sequenced in a study of glioma-infiltrating T cells after dendritic cell vaccination. The time point was: after dendritic cell vaccination, including at tumor progression/relapse. Produced via immunoSEQ multiplex PCR; TCRdb's table is partial and in-frame only. This sample yields about 87,000 clones, of which around 83% are seen a single time; roughly 6.8% belongs to the top ten. Sequenced here: blood, sampled after dendritic cell vaccination. All receptors derive from a human donor with glioblastoma.

The V and J genes are TRBV7-6 and TRBJ1-1; no reliable D call. V lost 5 bases, J lost 3 bases, and 13 bases lay in between. Per the germline V gene, CDR1 is SGHVS and CDR2 is FNYEAQ. This CDR3 comprises 14 residues. CDR3 sequence reads: CASSQSSDYTEAFF. Here the CDR3 DNA reads TGTGCCAGCAGCCAATCCTCGGACTACACTGAAGCTTTCTTT.

This chain joins TRBV4-1 and TRBJ2-3, with TRBD2 identical over 10 bases. V shed 3 bases and J 0 bases; nucleotides not matched to a gene: 12. Germline V gives CDR1 MGHRA, CDR2 YSYEKL. The CDR3 has 19 amino acids. CDR3 amino acids: CASSQRASGGLDSTDTQYF. In nucleotides, the CDR3 is TGCGCCAGCAGCCAGAGGGCTAGCGGGGGCTTAGATAGCACAGATACGCAGTATTTT.

The genes are TRBV5-4 and TRBJ2-2, with 7 bases lining up with TRBD2. The CDR3 runs 16 residues. V was pared by 0 bases and J by 0 bases, with 2 bases of the junction left unmatched. From germline, CDR1 is SGHNT and CDR2 YYREEE (reference sequence). Written as DNA, the CDR3 is TGTGCCAGCAGCTTGGGGGGACTATCGAACACCGGGGAGCTGTTTTTT. This sequence encodes CASSLGGLSNTGELFF.

The chain joins TRBV19 to TRBJ2-1; a possible D gene is TRBD2 (6 bases). Germline CDR1 reads LNHDA; CDR2 reads SQIVND (reference sequence). The CDR3 is made up of 14 amino acids. Trimming shortened V by 4 bases and J by 9 bases, and 16 bases separated the two germline ends. The CDR3 DNA sequence: TGTGCCAGTAGTAGGGACTCCGATTTATCTGAGCAGTTCTTC. As protein: CASSRDSDLSEQFF.

CDR3 amino acids: CASSPAGDYGYTF. CDR3 bases: TGTGCCAGCAGCCCAGCGGGGGACTATGGCTACACCTTC. This rearrangement joins TRBV7-3 to TRBJ1-2; D is perhaps TRBD1 (5 bases). CDR3 length equals 13 residues. CDR1 is SGHTA and CDR2 is FQGTGA in the germline V gene. Between the trimmed V and J ends, which lost 5 bases and 3 bases, there was a span of 10 bases.

In this sample, this clone turned up once. This chain connects TRBV5-4 to TRBJ1-1, with TRBD1 identical over 10 bases. There are 15 residues in the CDR3. Germline-derived CDR1 and CDR2 are SGHNT and YYREEE (reference sequence). V lost 4 bases and J lost 3; bases outside the gene matches: 6. The CDR3 DNA sequence: TGTGCCAGCAGCCCCCGGACAGGGGGAGACACTGAAGCTTTCTTT. Translating gives CASSPRTGGDTEAFF.

V usage is TRBV9 and J usage is TRBJ1-1; D is possibly TRBD1 (6 bases). Germline V CDR1 and CDR2: SGDLS, YYNGEE. This CDR3 has 19 amino acids. Trimming left V 6 bases short and J 0 bases short, with 27 bases between. CDR3 in DNA: TGTGCCAGCACGCCAGGGGTGGGCGCGGCGTCCACCCTGAACACTGAAGCTTTCTTT. It translates to CASTPGVGAASTLNTEAFF. The full variable domain, rest sourced from reference TRBV9 and TRBJ1-1, is DSGVTQTPKHLITATGQRVTLRCSPRSGDLSVYWYQQSLDQGLQFLIQYYNGEERAKGNILERFSAQQFPDLHSELNLSSLELGDSALYFCASTPGVGAASTLNTEAFFGQGTRLTVV.

The chain links TRBV9 to TRBJ2-1, with 10 bases aligning to TRBD2. This CDR3 has 17 amino acids. Losses at the gene ends were 3 bases for V and 4 bases for J; bases not matched to a gene: 10. Germline V gene lookup returns CDR1 SGDLS and CDR2 YYNGEE. Written as DNA, the CDR3 is TGTGCCAGCAGCGCCAGCGGGGGGGCTGTGGCGTACAATGAGCAGTTCTTC. It yields the protein CASSASGGAVAYNEQFF.

The V and J genes are TRBV29-1 and TRBJ2-2; D gene ambiguous. Germline assignment: CDR1 SQVTM and CDR2 ANQGSEA. The germline V and J ends were trimmed by 4 bases and 4 bases, with 10 bases remaining between them. The CDR3 covers 13 residues. This CDR3 is CSVGLAPTGELFF. DNA of the CDR3: TGCAGCGTTGGGTTAGCTCCCACCGGGGAGCTGTTTTTT.

This clone occurred once. The rearrangement uses TRBV2 and TRBJ1-5; TRBD1 agrees at 7 bases. This CDR3 comprises 14 residues. Unmatched junction bases numbered 6, after V lost 7 bases and J lost 3 bases. CDR1 and CDR2 from the germline V gene are SNHLY and FYNNEI. CDR3 DNA: TGTGCCAGCAACAGGGACAGCTTCAATCAGCCCCAGCATTTT. Encoded protein: CASNRDSFNQPQHF.

This clone was recorded once. This chain uses TRBV5-1 with TRBJ1-4; perhaps TRBD1 as D (5 bases). Germline assignment: CDR1 SGHRS and CDR2 YFSETQ. V was pared by 0 bases and J by 5 bases, with 11 bases between. The CDR3 has 15 amino acids. The CDR3 is CASSLGQIMNEKLFF. CDR3 coding DNA: TGCGCCAGCAGCTTGGGACAGATAATGAATGAAAAACTGTTTTTT.

The rearrangement joins TRBV7-7 to TRBJ2-7, with TRBD1 identical over 10 bases. Per germline, CDR1 SSHAT and CDR2 FNYEAQ (reference sequence). Trimming at V came to 5 bases and at J to 6 bases, leaving 4 bases not matched to a gene. CDR3 length: 13 residues. The CDR3, as DNA: TGTGCCAGCAGCCCGGACAGGGGGACCGAGCAGTACTTC. Residues: CASSPDRGTEQYF.

This chain links TRBV19 with TRBJ2-3, with 9 bases aligning to TRBD1. Trimming at V came to 6 bases and at J to 3 bases, leaving 4 bases not matched to a gene. This CDR3 contains 14 residues. Per the germline V gene, CDR1 is LNHDA and CDR2 is SQIVND (reference sequence). The CDR3 region has the DNA TGTGCCAGTAGACTACAGGGGGCAACAGATACGCAGTATTTT. It encodes CASRLQGATDTQYF.

There are a few counts of this clone. The chain uses TRBV2 and TRBJ1-1; 9 nucleotides align to TRBD1. J was trimmed by 10 bases and V by 8 bases; bases with no gene match: 11. The germline V gene encodes CDR1 SNHLY and CDR2 FYNNEI. The CDR3 sequence is 13 residues long. DNA for the CDR3: TGTGCCAGCGGAGCTCGGACAGGGGACGGAGCTTTCTTT. Translated, it gives CASGARTGDGAFF.

The chain couples TRBV6-5 to TRBJ1-1; 8 bases agree with TRBD1. Germline assignment: CDR1 MNHEY and CDR2 SVGAGI. V lost 6 bases to trimming and J lost 1 base; unmatched junction nucleotides: 1. This CDR3 region has 13 residues. The CDR3 DNA reads as TGTGCCAGCAGAGGGACAGGGAACACTGAAGCTTTCTTT. This codes for CASRGTGNTEAFF.

J is TRBJ1-1 and V is TRBV2; D is ambiguous. Germline CDR1 SNHLY, CDR2 FYNNEI. The CDR3 covers 15 residues. V was clipped by 6 bases and J by 5 bases, with 19 bases between them. The CDR3 coding sequence is TGTGCCAGCAGCGAGACGGACTACATGGGGACTGAAGCTTTCTTT. Translating it yields CASSETDYMGTEAFF.

The J gene is TRBJ2-7, the V gene TRBV5-1; 7 bases line up with TRBD1. Germline values: CDR1 SGHRS, CDR2 YFSETQ. V was pared by 1 base and J by 5 bases, with 0 bases of the junction left unmatched. The CDR3 has 12 amino acids. The CDR3 DNA reads as TGCGCCAGCAGCTTGACAGGGGACGAGCAGTACTTC. It is translated as CASSLTGDEQYF.

The rearrangement uses TRBV5-1 and TRBJ1-1; no reliable D call. The CDR3 is made up of 14 amino acids. Germline V lookup: CDR1 SGHRS, CDR2 YFSETQ. V was clipped by 0 bases and J by 1 base, with 7 bases between them. This chain's CDR3 is CASSLGRGNTEAFF. DNA for the CDR3: TGCGCCAGCAGCTTGGGACGGGGGAACACTGAAGCTTTCTTT.